Presented here are 28 T cell receptor beta chains from one specimen sequenced in a study of cytomegalovirus exposure and HLA in healthy donors. The PCR employed 60 Vbeta primers together with 13 Jbeta primers. Libraries were prepared by immunoSEQ multiplex PCR; TCRdb keeps only in-frame clonotypes and omits some of them. The top ten hold roughly 5.5% of the sample, which has about 92,000 clones, around four fifths seen once. Sequencing used PBMCs. These receptors all stem from a woman in her late teens or twenties in good health and CMV-seropositive.

The chain recombines TRBV5-1 with TRBJ1-6; D unresolved. The V end lost 0 bases, the J end lost 9 bases, and 13 bases lay between the germline ends. Germline values: CDR1 SGHRS, CDR2 YFSETQ. This CDR3 has 15 residues. CDR3 amino acids: CASSLVPGGGSPLHF. The CDR3 region has the DNA TGCGCCAGCAGCTTGGTTCCAGGAGGCGGTTCACCCCTCCACTTT.

This chain joins TRBV19 and TRBJ1-2, with a weak D call TRBD1 (6 bases). This CDR3 comprises 13 residues. The germline V and J ends were trimmed by 4 bases and 8 bases, with 14 bases remaining between them. CDR1 and CDR2 from the germline V gene are LNHDA and SQIVND (reference sequence). The CDR3 region is CASSTSGGRGYTF. The CDR3 DNA follows: TGTGCCAGTAGTACATCGGGGGGCCGCGGCTACACCTTC.

The chain employs TRBV2 and TRBJ1-5; possibly TRBD1 for D (5 bases). Germline V gene sequence: CDR1 SNHLY, CDR2 FYNNEI. The CDR3 sequence is 16 residues long. Trimming removed 4 bases at V and 6 bases at J, with 19 bases between. CDR3: CASSGPTARPTQPQHF. Here the CDR3 DNA reads TGTGCCAGCAGTGGACCGACAGCCAGGCCGACTCAGCCCCAGCATTTT.

The chain combines TRBV9 with TRBJ2-3, with 7 bases aligning to TRBD1. The CDR3 has 18 residues. The ends lost 1 base at V and 2 bases at J; junction bases unmatched: 13. The germline CDR1 and CDR2 sequences are SGDLS and YYNGEE. The CDR3 DNA reads TGTGCCAGCAGCGTATCCGGGGCAGCTAGGGGGCCCACAGATACGCAGTATTTT. Encoded protein: CASSVSGAARGPTDTQYF.

Turning to this clone: A read error may produce the germline difference seen at one junction end. The V call is TRBV7-7, the J call TRBJ2-3, with TRBD2 as a possible D gene (5 bases). The germline CDR1 and CDR2 sequences are SSHAT and FNYEAQ (reference sequence). The CDR3 has 13 amino acids. This CDR3 reads CASSAAQEATQYF. CDR3 sequence (DNA): TGTGCTAGCAGCGCCGCTCAGGAGGCTACGCAGTATTTT.

The V call is TRBV9, the J call TRBJ2-7; 14 bases align to TRBD2. The CDR3 contains 15 residues. Germline CDR1 SGDLS, CDR2 YYNGEE. J lost 7 bases, V lost 0 bases, and 3 bases had no gene match. CDR3 loop: CASSVAGLAGEEQYF. CDR3 nucleotide sequence: TGTGCCAGCAGCGTAGCGGGACTAGCGGGAGAAGAGCAGTACTTC. Full variable domain (remainder filled in from reference TRBV9 and TRBJ2-7): DSGVTQTPKHLITATGQRVTLRCSPRSGDLSVYWYQQSLDQGLQFLIQYYNGEERAKGNILERFSAQQFPDLHSELNLSSLELGDSALYFCASSVAGLAGEEQYFGPGTRLTVT.

V gene TRBV2 combines with J gene TRBJ2-5; 15 nucleotides align to TRBD2. Looked up from germline, CDR1 is SNHLY and CDR2 is FYNNEI. With V trimmed by 8 bases and J by 5 bases, 15 bases remained unmatched. This CDR3 has 18 amino acids. For the CDR3, the DNA is TGTGCCAGCCGAAACGGACTAGCGGGAGGGCCGTTAAGGGAGACCCAGTACTTC. Amino acids: CASRNGLAGGPLRETQYF.

The chain employs TRBV6-6 and TRBJ2-7, with 12 nucleotides matching TRBD2. The germline CDR1 and CDR2 sequences are MNHNY and SVGAGI (reference sequence). This CDR3 has 14 amino acids. The V and J ends lost 6 bases and 3 bases, in that order; junction bases with no gene match: 3. The CDR3 DNA follows: TGTGCCAGCAGGGCGACTAGCGGGGGCTACGAGCAGTACTTC. As protein: CASRATSGGYEQYF.

The rearrangement links TRBV18 to TRBJ2-7, with 10 bases identical to TRBD1. V shed 2 bases, J shed 2 bases, and the junction held 6 bases outside the gene matches. The CDR3 contains 16 residues. Germline values: CDR1 KGHSH, CDR2 LQKENI. Written as DNA, the CDR3 is TGTGCCAGCTCACCAGGAGGACAGGGGGAGCCCTACGAGCAGTACTTC. Its translation is CASSPGGQGEPYEQYF.

The chain recombines TRBV19 with TRBJ2-7, with no clear D. Trimming left V 9 bases short and J 0 bases short, with 12 bases between. The CDR3 has 13 residues. Germline lookup yields CDR1 LNHDA and CDR2 SQIVND (reference sequence). CDR3 DNA sequence: TGTGCCAGCAAAAAACCGAGCTCCTACGAGCAGTACTTC. Translating it yields CASKKPSSYEQYF.

The chain uses TRBV9 and TRBJ1-2, with 7 bases fitting TRBD1. Trimming removed 3 bases from V and 4 bases from J; junction bases left unmatched: 6. In germline, CDR1 is SGDLS, CDR2 YYNGEE. This CDR3 region has 14 residues. Here the CDR3 DNA reads TGTGCCAGCAGCGGACAGGGCGGAATCTATGGCTACACCTTC. Amino acids: CASSGQGGIYGYTF.

The gene calls are TRBV6-1 and TRBJ2-7; 7 bases map to TRBD2. The trim removed 8 bases at V and 1 base at J, leaving 8 bases unmatched. Per the germline V gene, CDR1 is MNHNS and CDR2 is SASEGT. The CDR3 is 14 residues long. For the CDR3, the DNA is TGTGCCAGCGGGTGGGTGGGAGGGTCCTACGAGCAGTACTTC. Translating it yields CASGWVGGSYEQYF.

The J gene is TRBJ2-2, the V gene TRBV28, with 9 bases lining up with TRBD2. The CDR3 spans 13 residues. The V gene's germline CDR1 is MDHEN and CDR2 SYDVKM. The junction had 9 bases not matched to a gene; V was cut back by 6 bases and J by 13 bases. The CDR3 coding sequence is TGTGCCAGCAGACGTCCGGGACTAGCAGTGCTGTTTTTT. Residues: CASRRPGLAVLFF.

This clone turned up a few times. One junction end does not reproduce the germline sequence, and a read error may be involved. This chain uses TRBV5-1 with TRBJ1-3; 7 positions agree with TRBD1. Germline V gene sequence: CDR1 SGHRS, CDR2 YFSETQ. The CDR3 loop spans 12 amino acids. The CDR3 loop reads CASSWNRDRWDF. The CDR3 nucleotides read TGCGCCAGCAGCTGGAACCGGGACAGATGGGATTTT.

V gene TRBV27 combines with J gene TRBJ2-2; 10 positions match TRBD2. V gave up 3 bases and J gave up 4 bases; unmatched junction bases: 8. This CDR3 is built from 17 residues. Germline V gene sequence: CDR1 MNHEY, CDR2 SMNVEV (reference sequence). The CDR3: CASSFSRASGSTGELFF. The CDR3 DNA sequence: TGTGCCAGCAGTTTTTCTCGGGCTAGCGGGAGCACCGGGGAGCTGTTTTTT.

V and J are TRBV7-6 and TRBJ2-7, with 7 bases identical to TRBD1. The CDR3 spans 14 residues. Germline CDR1 SGHVS, CDR2 FNYEAQ. The ends lost 2 bases at V and 1 base at J; junction bases unmatched: 2. The CDR3 region has the DNA TGTGCCAGCAGCTTATCGACAGGGTCCTACGAGCAGTACTTC. This gives the protein CASSLSTGSYEQYF. The complete variable domain, with remaining parts taken from reference TRBV7-6 and TRBJ2-7, reads GAGVSQSPRYKVTKRGQDVALRCDPISGHVSLYWYRQALGQGPEFLTYFNYEAQQDKSGLPNDRFSAERPEGSISTLTIQRTEQRDSAMYRCASSLSTGSYEQYFGPGTRLTVT.

The CDR3, as DNA: TGTGCCAGCCGCTCTGGGGCCAACGTCCTGACTTTC. Translating it yields CASRSGANVLTF. The chain recombines TRBV9 with TRBJ2-6; D is ambiguous. The germline V gene has CDR1 SGDLS and CDR2 YYNGEE. This CDR3 region has 12 residues. V lost 7 bases to trimming and J lost 0 bases, with 2 bases between them.

The chain uses TRBV7-8 and TRBJ2-7; D not certain. The CDR3 spans 12 residues. Looked up from germline, CDR1 is SGHVS and CDR2 is FQNEAQ. V lost 5 bases and J lost 6, with 11 bases in between. This CDR3 reads CASSQNYGEQYF. Here the CDR3 DNA reads TGTGCCAGCAGCCAGAACTATGGCGAGCAGTACTTC.

The rearrangement joins TRBV27 to TRBJ2-1; 7 bases are a match to TRBD2. This CDR3 comprises 13 residues. Germline V lookup: CDR1 MNHEY, CDR2 SMNVEV (reference sequence). Unmatched junction bases numbered 5, after V lost 5 bases and J lost 7 bases. The CDR3 is CASSPIGGNEQFF. As DNA, the CDR3 is TGTGCCAGCAGTCCGATCGGGGGGAATGAGCAGTTCTTC.

The chain employs TRBV6-5 and TRBJ1-6, with D possibly matching TRBD1 (6 bases). CDR3 length: 15 amino acids. Germline CDR1 is MNHEY and CDR2 is SVGAGI. Between the trimmed V and J ends, which lost 6 bases and 6 bases, there was a span of 15 bases. The CDR3 DNA follows: TGTGCCAGCAGACCCCGGGACATCCTTAATTCACCCCTCCACTTT. It translates to CASRPRDILNSPLHF.

The gene calls are TRBV6-1 and TRBJ2-3; TRBD1 aligns across 8 bases. CDR1 MNHNS and CDR2 SASEGT come from the germline V gene. CDR3 length: 17 residues. V dropped 2 bases and J dropped 4; count of bases not matched to a gene: 11. The CDR3 bases are TGTGCCAGCAGTGAACGGTCGACAGGGGTTGTATCAGATACGCAGTATTTT. Its translation is CASSERSTGVVSDTQYF.

This chain uses TRBV5-1 with TRBJ2-2, with 7 bases fitting TRBD1. Germline CDR1 reads SGHRS; CDR2 reads YFSETQ. CDR3 length: 16 residues. J was trimmed by 3 bases and V by 4 bases; bases with no gene match: 9. CDR3 amino acids: CASSPRQGADTGELFF. CDR3 coding DNA: TGCGCCAGCAGCCCGAGACAGGGTGCCGACACCGGGGAGCTGTTTTTT. Combining the CDR3 with reference TRBV5-1 and TRBJ2-2 gives the whole variable domain KAGVTQTPRYLIKTRGQQVTLSCSPISGHRSVSWYQQTPGQGLQFLFEYFSETQRNKGNFPGRFSGRQFSNSRSEMNVSTLELGDSALYLCASSPRQGADTGELFFGEGSRLTVL.

The chain recombines TRBV2 with TRBJ1-1; D uncertain. The CDR3 consists of 14 residues. In germline, CDR1 is SNHLY, CDR2 FYNNEI. V lost 3 bases, J lost 1 base, and 9 bases lay in between. This CDR3 is CASSDPRQNTEAFF. For the CDR3, the DNA is TGTGCCAGCAGTGATCCCAGGCAGAACACTGAAGCTTTCTTT.

The V gene is TRBV6-1, the J gene TRBJ2-7; possibly TRBD2 for D (6 bases). The CDR3 has 13 residues. Germline-derived CDR1 and CDR2 are MNHNS and SASEGT. The V end lost 5 bases, the J end lost 0 bases, and 8 bases lay between the germline ends. The CDR3 sequence: CASSQGLSYEQYF. The DNA of the CDR3 is TGTGCCAGCAGTCAGGGACTCTCCTACGAGCAGTACTTC.

J is TRBJ2-6 and V is TRBV5-1; D is possibly TRBD1 (7 bases). This CDR3 has 19 residues. CDR1 is SGHRS, CDR2 YFSETQ, per germline. V shed 4 bases and J shed 3 bases, with 23 bases lying between them. CDR3 protein: CASSQWRMSGGGGANVLTF. CDR3 bases: TGCGCCAGCAGCCAATGGCGTATGTCAGGGGGAGGTGGGGCCAACGTCCTGACTTTC.

The DNA of the CDR3 is TGTGCCAGCGATTCGGACACTGAAGCTTTCTTT. Translation: CASDSDTEAFF. This chain uses TRBV21-1 with TRBJ1-1. TRBV21-1 counts as a pseudogene. The CDR3 is 11 amino acids.

This chain connects TRBV7-3 to TRBJ1-1, with no clear D. V was cut by 4 bases and J by 3 bases, with 9 bases left in between. Germline V gives CDR1 SGHTA, CDR2 FQGTGA. CDR3 length: 13 amino acids. CDR3 DNA: TGTGCCAGCAGCTCCGCGACTGACACTGAAGCTTTCTTT. Translation gives CASSSATDTEAFF.

V gene TRBV2 combines with J gene TRBJ1-5; the D gene is possibly TRBD1 (6 bases). CDR1 SNHLY and CDR2 FYNNEI come from the germline V gene. The CDR3 covers 14 residues. V was shortened by 6 bases and J by 5 bases, with 14 bases between the two germline ends. The CDR3 spells CASSEIGTYQPQHF. DNA of the CDR3: TGTGCCAGCAGCGAAATCGGGACATATCAGCCCCAGCATTTT.